The present TCR beta chain was sequenced within a study of blood T cell repertoires in COVID-19. Looking at the study overall: The United States, Italy and Spain supplied acute and convalescent COVID-19 samples. Sources were T cells, B-cell-depleted T cells, or PBMCs; the material itself was cDNA or gDNA.

Germline V gives CDR1 SGHRS, CDR2 YFSETQ. The CDR3 sequence is 15 residues long. Deletions cut 4 bases from V and 1 base from J, with 14 bases between. Repertoires were generated with immunoSEQ multiplex PCR, while TCRdb's copy carries only in-frame clones and drops some. The table records 110,000 to 150,000 clones, about 80% of them present only once. Source material: peripheral blood. The sequence came from a human donor in a cohort sampled during active COVID-19. This rearrangement joins TRBV5-1 to TRBJ1-2; the D gene is possibly TRBD1 (5 bases). The CDR3 is CASSDGGAFNYGYTF. For the CDR3, the DNA is TGCGCCAGCAGCGATGGCGGGGCTTTTAACTATGGCTACACCTTC.